The 8 T cell receptor beta chains in this list originate from one sample, sequenced in a study of identifying expanded T cells in peripheral blood. Clones were read by immunoSEQ multiplex PCR, and TCRdb kept only the in-frame ones, dropping some. The repertoire consists of some 96,000 clones, with around 90% occurring once and the leading ten covering about 5.5%. The sample was blood. These receptors were collected from a person aged 18-70 years in good health.

The V and J genes are TRBV19 and TRBJ1-1, with 7 bases that match TRBD1. This CDR3 is built from 16 residues. The ends lost 5 bases at V and 0 bases at J; junction bases unmatched: 9. In germline, CDR1 is LNHDA, CDR2 SQIVND (reference sequence). The CDR3 DNA reads as TGTGCCAGTAGTCCCAATCAGGGGGTGTTGAACACTGAAGCTTTCTTT. This sequence encodes CASSPNQGVLNTEAFF.

V usage is TRBV29-1 and J usage is TRBJ2-7; 9 bases line up with TRBD1. This CDR3 is built from 12 residues. Trimming cost V 4 bases and J 5 bases; bases outside gene matches: 3. Germline V CDR1 and CDR2: SQVTM, ANQGSEA. The CDR3 nucleotides are TGCAGCGTTGGACAGGGGGGAGACGAGCAGTACTTC. Translating it yields CSVGQGGDEQYF.

In this sample, this clone turned up a few times. CDR3 nucleotide sequence: TGTGCCAGTAGTAGGGGTGGCTCCTATAATTCACCCCTCCACTTT. Translation: CASSRGGSYNSPLHF. This sequence joins TRBV19 and TRBJ1-6; D call uncertain. The V end lost 4 bases, the J end lost 0 bases, and 7 bases lay between the germline ends. The germline gives CDR1 LNHDA, CDR2 SQIVND (reference sequence). The CDR3 has 15 amino acids.

V usage is TRBV11-2 and J usage is TRBJ2-7; D gene unclear. This CDR3 has 13 residues. The germline gives CDR1 SGHAT, CDR2 FQNNGV. Trimming took off 2 bases at V and 6 bases at J, with 11 bases between the two ends. The CDR3: CASSLRVIGEQYF. The CDR3 coding sequence is TGTGCCAGCAGCTTAAGAGTGATCGGCGAGCAGTACTTC.

The rearrangement uses TRBV18 and TRBJ2-7, with D perhaps given as TRBD1 or TRBD2 (5 bases each). The CDR3 covers 17 residues. Trimming took 2 bases from V and 4 from J, leaving 21 bases between them. Germline V lookup: CDR1 KGHSH, CDR2 LQKENI. The DNA of the CDR3 is TGTGCCAGCTCACCAATTCCCTCACAGGCAACGGGGTACGAGCAGTACTTC. Translation: CASSPIPSQATGYEQYF.

The V call is TRBV5-1, the J call TRBJ1-2; TRBD1 is a possible D gene (5 bases). The CDR3 runs to 15 residues. V dropped 4 bases and J dropped 0 bases, with 13 bases sitting between them. Per germline, CDR1 SGHRS and CDR2 YFSETQ. CDR3 bases: TGCGCCAGCAGCACCGGCGGGGGAACTAACTATGGCTACACCTTC. Translation gives CASSTGGGTNYGYTF.

The gene calls are TRBV19 and TRBJ1-2; 11 positions match TRBD1. The CDR3 has 14 residues. CDR1 is LNHDA, CDR2 SQIVND, per germline (reference sequence). V lost 7 bases, J lost 8 bases, and 9 bases stayed unmatched. CDR3: CASIGGQGARGYTF. The CDR3 bases are TGTGCCAGTATTGGAGGACAGGGGGCGCGGGGCTACACCTTC.

V and J are TRBV6-1 and TRBJ1-1, with TRBD1 identical over 12 bases. J gave up 5 bases and V 7 bases, and 2 bases lay outside the gene matches. The CDR3 length is 13 residues. Looked up from germline, CDR1 is MNHNS and CDR2 is SASEGT. The CDR3 here is CASTGQGATEAFF. The CDR3 region has the DNA TGTGCCAGCACGGGACAGGGGGCAACTGAAGCTTTCTTT.